One sample yielded the 30 T cell receptor beta chains listed below, sequenced in a study of blood T cell repertoires in COVID-19. Method: immunoSEQ multiplex PCR; TCRdb's copy keeps in-frame clones and lacks some. The sample carries some 300,000 clones, roughly 84% recorded once. Sequencing input: PBMCs or T cells enriched from blood (not recorded which). The receptors originated from a woman aged 30 to 39 who had recovered from COVID-19.

The V gene is TRBV7-7, the J gene TRBJ2-3, with 9 bases that match TRBD1. The CDR3 spans 15 residues. The V and J ends lost 5 bases and 0 bases, in that order; junction bases with no gene match: 3. CDR1 and CDR2 from the germline V gene are SSHAT and FNYEAQ (reference sequence). The CDR3 nucleotides are TGTGCCAGCAGCCCCGGGACAGGGAGCACAGATACGCAGTATTTT. Encoded protein: CASSPGTGSTDTQYF.

This chain joins TRBV5-4 and TRBJ2-7; 7 bases line up with TRBD1. The germline V gene has CDR1 SGHNT and CDR2 YYREEE (reference sequence). V lost 1 base, J lost 3 bases, and 10 bases stayed unmatched. The CDR3 is made up of 16 amino acids. CDR3 region: CASSLWTGSRNYEQYF. The CDR3 DNA reads TGTGCCAGCAGCTTGTGGACAGGTTCCCGAAACTACGAGCAGTACTTC.

J is TRBJ1-1 and V is TRBV3-1 (or the pseudogene TRBV3-2); no clear D. Germline loops: CDR1 LGHDT, CDR2 YNNKEL (reference sequence). Trimming removed 0 bases at V and 1 base at J, with 6 bases between. The CDR3 sequence is 14 residues long. The CDR3 nucleotides are TGTGCCAGCAGCCAAGAGAGCCGGAACACTGAAGCTTTCTTT. It specifies CASSQESRNTEAFF.

The rearrangement links TRBV9 to TRBJ1-2; a possible D gene is TRBD1 (6 bases). V was trimmed by 4 bases and J by 6 bases, leaving 25 bases between them. The CDR3 has 17 amino acids. CDR1 and CDR2 from the germline V gene are SGDLS and YYNGEE. CDR3 bases: TGTGCCAGCAGCCCCCACGTCGGGGGGCGCGTTTCCAATGGCTACACCTTC. Translation: CASSPHVGGRVSNGYTF.

Turning to this clone: Mismatch with germline at one junction end may stem from a read error. The chain has TRBV7-9 and TRBJ1-6; tentative D call: TRBD1 (5 bases). The CDR3 loop spans 12 amino acids. CDR1 and CDR2 from the germline V gene are SEHNR and FQNEAQ (reference sequence). For the CDR3, the DNA is TGTGCCAGCAGCTTAGCGGAGGGGCTACTGACGTGG. Translated: CASSLAEGLLTW.

V usage is TRBV28 and J usage is TRBJ1-2; D is possibly TRBD1 (5 bases). The germline V gene encodes CDR1 MDHEN and CDR2 SYDVKM. This CDR3 has 11 amino acids. V was trimmed by 6 bases and J by 4 bases, leaving 6 bases between them. CDR3 DNA: TGTGCCAGCAGGACAGCCTATGGCTACACCTTC. Protein product: CASRTAYGYTF.

The V and J genes are TRBV5-8 and TRBJ2-3; TRBD1 aligns across 10 bases. Trimming took 4 bases from V and 1 from J; bases not matched to a gene: 3. The CDR3 covers 15 residues. The germline V gene encodes CDR1 SGHTS and CDR2 YDEGEE. The CDR3 loop is CASSRQGARTDTQYF. In DNA, the CDR3 is TGTGCCAGCAGCCGACAGGGGGCGCGCACAGATACGCAGTATTTT. The variable domain in full, with the rest retrieved from reference TRBV5-8 and TRBJ2-3, is EAGVTQSPTHLIKTRGQQATLRCSPISGHTSVYWYQQALGLGLQFLLWYDEGEERNRGNFPPRFSGRQFPNYSSELNVNALELEDSALYLCASSRQGARTDTQYFGPGTRLTVL.

V gene TRBV30 combines with J gene TRBJ2-6; D unresolved. Germline CDR1 reads GTSNPN; CDR2 reads SVGIG (reference sequence). This CDR3 contains 15 residues. Deletions cut 0 bases from V and 1 base from J, with 7 bases between. DNA of the CDR3: TGTGCCTGGAGTGTAATCGCGTCTGGGGCCAACGTCCTGACTTTC. It encodes CAWSVIASGANVLTF.

The rearrangement uses TRBV29-1 and TRBJ2-5, with 13 bases lining up with TRBD2. CDR1 is SQVTM and CDR2 is ANQGSEA in the germline V gene. The CDR3 has 16 amino acids. V trimming: 5 bases; J trimming: 5 bases; junction bases outside the gene matches: 11. The CDR3 DNA reads TGCAGCGTTACAGGACTAGCGGGGGTTGGCGAGGAGACCCAGTACTTC. Residues: CSVTGLAGVGEETQYF.

The genes are TRBV3-1 (or the pseudogene TRBV3-2) and TRBJ2-2; TRBD1 agrees at 9 bases. The V gene end was trimmed by 3 bases and the J gene end by 0 bases; junction bases not matched to a gene: 17. The CDR3 length is 21 residues. In germline, CDR1 is LGHDT, CDR2 YNNKEL (reference sequence). The CDR3 coding sequence is TGTGCCAGCAGCCAGCAATTACAGGGGGCTATCTACCAATCGAACACCGGGGAGCTGTTTTTT. It encodes CASSQQLQGAIYQSNTGELFF.

V gene TRBV27 combines with J gene TRBJ2-5; TRBD1 agrees at 7 bases. The CDR3 length is 15 residues. With V trimmed by 3 bases and J by 1 base, 5 bases remained unmatched. Germline V CDR1 and CDR2: MNHEY, SMNVEV (reference sequence). The CDR3 sequence is CASSFSGGLQETQYF. CDR3 sequence (DNA): TGTGCCAGCAGTTTTTCAGGGGGTCTCCAAGAGACCCAGTACTTC.

The chain carries TRBV30 and TRBJ2-5; D call uncertain. Germline CDR1 reads GTSNPN; CDR2 reads SVGIG (reference sequence). The CDR3 extends over 13 amino acids. The germline V and J ends were trimmed by 0 bases and 4 bases, with 9 bases remaining between them. The chain's CDR3 is CAWSVRFGETQYF. The CDR3 DNA follows: TGTGCCTGGAGTGTACGATTCGGAGAGACCCAGTACTTC.

The chain joins TRBV28 to TRBJ2-2; 9 bases fit TRBD1. J lost 5 bases, V lost 1 base, and 2 bases had no gene match. CDR3 length: 15 residues. Germline loops: CDR1 MDHEN, CDR2 SYDVKM. The chain's CDR3 is CASSLSGTGTGELFF. Here the CDR3 DNA reads TGTGCCAGCAGTTTATCCGGGACAGGGACCGGGGAGCTGTTTTTT.

The chain couples TRBV29-1 to TRBJ2-1; a possible D gene is TRBD2 (5 bases). The CDR3 loop spans 14 amino acids. The V end lost 8 bases, the J end lost 4 bases, and 18 bases lay between the germline ends. Germline V gene data show CDR1 as SQVTM and CDR2 as ANQGSEA. The CDR3 bases are TGCAGCCGACTCGGGATTACGGCTTACAATGAGCAGTTCTTC. It translates to CSRLGITAYNEQFF.

In this sample, this clone turned up once. The genes are TRBV2 and TRBJ2-7; 7 bases align to TRBD2. V dropped 11 bases and J dropped 1; count of bases not matched to a gene: 11. The length of the CDR3 is 14 residues. From germline, CDR1 is SNHLY and CDR2 FYNNEI. CDR3: CAVILAMFSYEQYF. CDR3 nucleotides: TGTGCCGTCATACTAGCGATGTTTTCCTACGAGCAGTACTTC.

The gene calls are TRBV7-2 and TRBJ2-1; D is uncertain. This CDR3 region has 13 residues. V lost 3 bases, J lost 7 bases, and 10 bases lay in between. From germline, CDR1 is SGHTA and CDR2 FQGNSA. DNA for the CDR3: TGTGCCAGCAGCTTTGCAGGTAGTAATGAGCAGTTCTTC. The encoded protein is CASSFAGSNEQFF.

The rearrangement links TRBV9 to TRBJ1-3; 8 bases fit TRBD1. V shed 2 bases and J 2 bases; nucleotides not matched to a gene: 6. The CDR3 has 16 residues. Germline CDR1 is SGDLS and CDR2 is YYNGEE. The CDR3: CASSVSLQGAGNTIYF. As DNA, the CDR3 is TGTGCCAGCAGCGTCTCACTACAGGGGGCTGGAAACACCATATATTTT. Combining the CDR3 with reference TRBV9 and TRBJ1-3 gives the whole variable domain DSGVTQTPKHLITATGQRVTLRCSPRSGDLSVYWYQQSLDQGLQFLIQYYNGEERAKGNILERFSAQQFPDLHSELNLSSLELGDSALYFCASSVSLQGAGNTIYFGEGSWLTVV.

This chain links TRBV7-2 with TRBJ2-1; TRBD2 matches 8 bases. CDR1 and CDR2 from the germline V gene are SGHTA and FQGNSA. This CDR3 has 16 amino acids. Trimming took 1 base from V and 4 from J; bases not matched to a gene: 6. This CDR3 is CASSLERGLGYNEQFF. The CDR3, as DNA: TGTGCCAGCAGCTTAGAAAGGGGACTAGGGTACAATGAGCAGTTCTTC.

The chain links TRBV7-9 to TRBJ1-2, with 7 positions matching TRBD1. The CDR3 totals 14 residues. Germline CDR1 is SEHNR and CDR2 is FQNEAQ (reference sequence). The V segment lost 5 bases and the J segment 3 bases; nucleotides outside the gene matches: 6. The CDR3 DNA follows: TGTGCCAGCAGCGACGGGGACAGCCACTATGGCTACACCTTC. As protein: CASSDGDSHYGYTF. Together with reference TRBV7-9 and TRBJ1-2, the CDR3 gives the full variable domain: DTGVSQNPRHKITKRGQNVTFRCDPISEHNRLYWYRQTLGQGPEFLTYFQNEAQLEKSRLLSDRFSAERPKGSFSTLEIQRTEQGDSAMYLCASSDGDSHYGYTFGSGTRLTVV.

The chain has TRBV4-2 and TRBJ1-2, with no clear D. The CDR3 is made up of 15 amino acids. V was pared by 1 base and J by 3 bases, with 12 bases between. The germline CDR1 and CDR2 sequences are LGHNA and YNFKEQ. CDR3 coding DNA: TGTGCCAGCAGCCAAGTGGAGATTCCCTACTATGGCTACACCTTC. It specifies CASSQVEIPYYGYTF.

This clone appeared a single time. J is TRBJ1-2 and V is TRBV27, with 8 bases that match TRBD1. The CDR3 spans 13 residues. J was trimmed by 6 bases and V by 5 bases; bases with no gene match: 5. Germline CDR1 and CDR2: MNHEY and SMNVEV (reference sequence). The CDR3 loop reads CASSVTGVHGYTF. The CDR3 coding sequence is TGTGCCAGCAGTGTGACAGGGGTGCATGGCTACACCTTC.

V and J are TRBV18 and TRBJ2-2; TRBD1 agrees at 7 bases. Germline V lookup: CDR1 KGHSH, CDR2 LQKENI. V lost 1 base, J lost 3 bases, and 2 bases stayed unmatched. The CDR3 has 15 residues. The chain's CDR3 is CASSPQGAHTGELFF. The CDR3 DNA is TGTGCCAGCTCACCACAGGGGGCGCACACCGGGGAGCTGTTTTTT.

This clone has only a few counts. V usage is TRBV30 and J usage is TRBJ2-7; 13 nucleotides agree with TRBD2. Germline V CDR1 and CDR2: GTSNPN, SVGIG (reference sequence). The CDR3 sequence is 15 residues long. With 5 bases clipped from V and 1 base from J, the junction kept 5 bases outside the gene matches. The CDR3 protein is CAWGTSGAQSYEQYF. Here the CDR3 DNA reads TGTGCCTGGGGGACTAGCGGGGCCCAATCCTACGAGCAGTACTTC.

The V and J genes are TRBV28 and TRBJ2-3; unclear D gene. V was shortened by 2 bases and J by 4 bases, with 7 bases between the two germline ends. CDR1 and CDR2 from the germline V gene are MDHEN and SYDVKM. The CDR3 runs to 13 residues. DNA of the CDR3: TGTGCCAGCAGTTTAGTGCAGTCAGATACGCAGTATTTT. This translates into CASSLVQSDTQYF.

This chain joins TRBV7-7 and TRBJ2-5; no definite D call. The CDR3 extends over 15 amino acids. The V end was cut by 2 bases, the J end by 2 bases, with 12 bases between. CDR1 is SSHAT and CDR2 is FNYEAQ in the germline V gene (reference sequence). Here the CDR3 DNA reads TGTGCCAGCAGCTTACATCCTAGACCACAAGAGACCCAGTACTTC. It encodes CASSLHPRPQETQYF.

The chain carries TRBV5-5 and TRBJ2-5; the D gene is possibly TRBD1 (5 bases). This CDR3 region has 13 residues. The V gene's germline CDR1 is SGHKS and CDR2 YYEKEE (reference sequence). Trimming left V 3 bases short and J 3 bases short, with 9 bases between. In nucleotides, the CDR3 is TGTGCCAGCAGCTGGGGCGGAGAAGAGACCCAGTACTTC. Its protein is CASSWGGEETQYF.

This chain uses TRBV27 with TRBJ2-3; perhaps TRBD2 as D (5 bases). V was cut by 3 bases and J by 4 bases, with 11 bases left in between. This CDR3 has 14 amino acids. Germline-derived CDR1 and CDR2 are MNHEY and SMNVEV (reference sequence). The CDR3 region has the DNA TGTGCCAGCAGTTTGACACCCGGGGCAGATACGCAGTATTTT. Protein sequence: CASSLTPGADTQYF.

This clone has a single count. This sequence joins TRBV7-2 and TRBJ1-2; 7 bases fit TRBD1. Germline CDR1 reads SGHTA; CDR2 reads FQGNSA. After removal of 1 base from V and 14 bases from J, the junction contained 7 bases not matched to a gene. There are 12 residues in the CDR3. CDR3: CASSLGTGRGTF. CDR3 in DNA: TGTGCCAGCAGCTTAGGGACAGGACGTGGGACCTTC.

The chain has TRBV7-8 and TRBJ2-1; TRBD2 aligns across 7 bases. Germline values: CDR1 SGHVS, CDR2 FQNEAQ. The CDR3 sequence is 17 residues long. V lost 5 bases and J lost 8; bases outside the gene matches: 18. As DNA, the CDR3 is TGTGCCAGCAGCCTAGGGAGGGTTGGCAGAGGGGTCCATGAGCAGTTCTTC. This translates into CASSLGRVGRGVHEQFF.

This clone was observed a single time. The V call is TRBV18, the J call TRBJ1-6; unclear D gene. Between the trimmed V and J ends, which lost 1 base and 3 bases, there was a span of 7 bases. Germline lookup yields CDR1 KGHSH and CDR2 LQKENI. CDR3 size: 15 residues. The CDR3, as DNA: TGTGCCAGCTCACCACTTCCAGTCTATAATTCACCCCTCCACTTT. It translates to CASSPLPVYNSPLHF.